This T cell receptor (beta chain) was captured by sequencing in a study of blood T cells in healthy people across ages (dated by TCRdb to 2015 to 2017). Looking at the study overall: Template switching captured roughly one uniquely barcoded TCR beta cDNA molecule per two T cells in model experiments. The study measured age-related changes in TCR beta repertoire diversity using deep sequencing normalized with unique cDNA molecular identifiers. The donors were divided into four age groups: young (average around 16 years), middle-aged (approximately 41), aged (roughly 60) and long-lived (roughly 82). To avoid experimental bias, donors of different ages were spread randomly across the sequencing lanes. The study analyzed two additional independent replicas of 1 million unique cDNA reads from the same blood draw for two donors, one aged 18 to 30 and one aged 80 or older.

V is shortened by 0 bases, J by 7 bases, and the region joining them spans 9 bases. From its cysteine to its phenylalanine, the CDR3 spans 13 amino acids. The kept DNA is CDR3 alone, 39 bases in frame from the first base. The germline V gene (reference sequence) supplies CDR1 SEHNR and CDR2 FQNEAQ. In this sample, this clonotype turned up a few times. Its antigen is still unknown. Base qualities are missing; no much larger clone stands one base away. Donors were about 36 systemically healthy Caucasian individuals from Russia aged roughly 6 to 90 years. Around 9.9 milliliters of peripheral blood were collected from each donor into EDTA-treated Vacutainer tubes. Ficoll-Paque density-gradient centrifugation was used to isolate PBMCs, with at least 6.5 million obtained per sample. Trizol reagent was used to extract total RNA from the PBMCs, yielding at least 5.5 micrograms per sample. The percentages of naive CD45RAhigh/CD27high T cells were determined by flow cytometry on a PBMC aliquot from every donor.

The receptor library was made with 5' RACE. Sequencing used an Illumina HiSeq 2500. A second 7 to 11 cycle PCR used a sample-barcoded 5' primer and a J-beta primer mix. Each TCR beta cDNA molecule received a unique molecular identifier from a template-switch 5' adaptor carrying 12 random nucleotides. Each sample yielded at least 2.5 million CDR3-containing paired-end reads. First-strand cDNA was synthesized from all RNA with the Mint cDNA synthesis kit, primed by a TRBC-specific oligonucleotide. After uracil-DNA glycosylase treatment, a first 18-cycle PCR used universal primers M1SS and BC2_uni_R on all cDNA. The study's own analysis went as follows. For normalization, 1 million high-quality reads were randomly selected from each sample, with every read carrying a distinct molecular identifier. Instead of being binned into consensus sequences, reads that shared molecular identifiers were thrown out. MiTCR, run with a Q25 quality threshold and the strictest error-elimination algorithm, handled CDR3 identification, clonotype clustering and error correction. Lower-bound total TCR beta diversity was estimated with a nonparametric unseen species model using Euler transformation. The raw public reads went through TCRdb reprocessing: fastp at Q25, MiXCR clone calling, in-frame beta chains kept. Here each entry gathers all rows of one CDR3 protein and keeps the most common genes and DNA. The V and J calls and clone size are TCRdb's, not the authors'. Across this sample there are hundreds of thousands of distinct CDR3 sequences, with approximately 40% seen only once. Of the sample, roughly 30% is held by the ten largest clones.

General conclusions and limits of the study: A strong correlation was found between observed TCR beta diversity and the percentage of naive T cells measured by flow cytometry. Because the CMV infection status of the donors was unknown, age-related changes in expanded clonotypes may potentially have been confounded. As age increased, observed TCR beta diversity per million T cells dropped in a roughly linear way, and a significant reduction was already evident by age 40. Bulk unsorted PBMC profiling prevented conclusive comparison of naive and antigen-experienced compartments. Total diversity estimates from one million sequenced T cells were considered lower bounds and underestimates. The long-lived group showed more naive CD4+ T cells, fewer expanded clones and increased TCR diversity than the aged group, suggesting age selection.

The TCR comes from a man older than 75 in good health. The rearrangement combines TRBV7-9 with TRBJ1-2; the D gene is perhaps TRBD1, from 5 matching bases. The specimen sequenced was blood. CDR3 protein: CASSLAGAGGYTF. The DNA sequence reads TGTGCCAGCAGCTTAGCAGGGGCCGGTGGCTACACCTTC. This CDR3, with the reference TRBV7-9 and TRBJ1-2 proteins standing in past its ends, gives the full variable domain DTGVSQNPRHKITKRGQNVTFRCDPISEHNRLYWYRQTLGQGPEFLTYFQNEAQLEKSRLLSDRFSAERPKGSFSTLEIQRTEQGDSAMYLCASSLAGAGGYTFGSGTRLTVV.